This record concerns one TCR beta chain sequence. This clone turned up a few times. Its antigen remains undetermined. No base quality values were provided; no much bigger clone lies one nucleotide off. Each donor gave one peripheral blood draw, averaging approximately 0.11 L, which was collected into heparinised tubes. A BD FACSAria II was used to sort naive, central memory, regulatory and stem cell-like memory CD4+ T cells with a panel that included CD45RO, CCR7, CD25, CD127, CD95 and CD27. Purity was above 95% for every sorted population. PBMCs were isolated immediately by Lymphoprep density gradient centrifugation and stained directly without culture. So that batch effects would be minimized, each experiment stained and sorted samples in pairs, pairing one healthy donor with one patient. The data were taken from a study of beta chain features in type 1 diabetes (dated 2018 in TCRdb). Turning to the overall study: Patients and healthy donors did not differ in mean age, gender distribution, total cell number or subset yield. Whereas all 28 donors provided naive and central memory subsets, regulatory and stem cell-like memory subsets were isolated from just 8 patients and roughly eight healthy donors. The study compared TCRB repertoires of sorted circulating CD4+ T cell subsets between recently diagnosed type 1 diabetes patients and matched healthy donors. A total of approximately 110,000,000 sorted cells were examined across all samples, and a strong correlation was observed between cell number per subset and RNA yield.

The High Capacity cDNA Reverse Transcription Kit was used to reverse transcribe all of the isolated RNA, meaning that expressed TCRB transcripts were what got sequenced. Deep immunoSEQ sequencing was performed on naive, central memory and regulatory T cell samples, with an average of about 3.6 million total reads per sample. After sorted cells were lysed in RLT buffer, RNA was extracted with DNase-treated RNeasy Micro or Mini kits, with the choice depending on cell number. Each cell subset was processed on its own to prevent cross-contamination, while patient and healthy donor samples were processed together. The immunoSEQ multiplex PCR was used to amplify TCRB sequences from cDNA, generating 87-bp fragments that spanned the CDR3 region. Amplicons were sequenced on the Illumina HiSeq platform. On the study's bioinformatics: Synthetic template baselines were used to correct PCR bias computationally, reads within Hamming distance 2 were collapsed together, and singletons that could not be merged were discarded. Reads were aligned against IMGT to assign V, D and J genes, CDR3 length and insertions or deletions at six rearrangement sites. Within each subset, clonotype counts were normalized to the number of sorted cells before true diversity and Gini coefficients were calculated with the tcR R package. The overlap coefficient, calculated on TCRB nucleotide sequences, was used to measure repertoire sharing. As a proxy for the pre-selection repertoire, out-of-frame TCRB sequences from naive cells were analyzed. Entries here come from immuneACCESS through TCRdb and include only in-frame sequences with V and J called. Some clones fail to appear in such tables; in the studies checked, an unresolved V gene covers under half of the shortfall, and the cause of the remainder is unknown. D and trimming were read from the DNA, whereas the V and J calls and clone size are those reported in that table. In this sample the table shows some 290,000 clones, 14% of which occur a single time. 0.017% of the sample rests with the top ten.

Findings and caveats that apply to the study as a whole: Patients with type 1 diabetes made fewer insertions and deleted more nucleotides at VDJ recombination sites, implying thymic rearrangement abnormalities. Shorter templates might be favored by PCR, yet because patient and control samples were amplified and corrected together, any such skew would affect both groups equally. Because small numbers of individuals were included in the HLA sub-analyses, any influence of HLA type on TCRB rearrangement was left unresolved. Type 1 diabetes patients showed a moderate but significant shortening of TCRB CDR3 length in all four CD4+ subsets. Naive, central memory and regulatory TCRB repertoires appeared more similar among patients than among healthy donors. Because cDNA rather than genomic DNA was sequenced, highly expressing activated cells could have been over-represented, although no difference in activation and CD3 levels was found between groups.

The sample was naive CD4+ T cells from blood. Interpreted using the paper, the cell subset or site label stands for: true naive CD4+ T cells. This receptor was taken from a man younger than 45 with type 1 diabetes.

The CDR3 is CASTMAGQTYEQYF. The sequenced DNA: TGTGCCAGCACCATGGCGGGACAGACCTACGAGCAGTACTTC. The rearrangement combines TRBV6-6 with TRBJ2-7; a weak D assignment points to TRBD1 (7 bases agree). Sequences MNHNY (CDR1) and SVGAGI (CDR2) are obtained from the germline V gene (reference sequence). There are 14 amino acids in the CDR3, from cysteine to phenylalanine inclusive. The entry retains the CDR3 DNA only, 42 bases that are in frame from base 1. V and J are truncated by 7 bases and 2 bases respectively, leaving an intervening sequence of 15 bases.